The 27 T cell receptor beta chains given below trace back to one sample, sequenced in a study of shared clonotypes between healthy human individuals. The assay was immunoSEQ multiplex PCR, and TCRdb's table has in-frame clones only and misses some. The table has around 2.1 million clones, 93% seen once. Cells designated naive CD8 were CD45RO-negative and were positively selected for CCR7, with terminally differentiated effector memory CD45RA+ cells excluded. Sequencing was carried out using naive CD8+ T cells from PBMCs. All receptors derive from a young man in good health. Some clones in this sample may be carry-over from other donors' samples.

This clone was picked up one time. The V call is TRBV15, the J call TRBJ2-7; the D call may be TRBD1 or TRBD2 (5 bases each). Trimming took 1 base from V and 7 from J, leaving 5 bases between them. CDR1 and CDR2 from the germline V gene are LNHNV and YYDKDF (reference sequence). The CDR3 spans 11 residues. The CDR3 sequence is CATSRGGEQYF. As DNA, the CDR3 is TGTGCCACCAGCAGAGGGGGGGAGCAGTACTTC.

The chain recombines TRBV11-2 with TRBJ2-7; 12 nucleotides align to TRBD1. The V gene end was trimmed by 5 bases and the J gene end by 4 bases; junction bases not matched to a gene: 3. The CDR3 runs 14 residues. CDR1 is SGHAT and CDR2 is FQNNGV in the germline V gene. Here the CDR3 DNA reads TGTGCCAGCAGCCAGGGACAGGGGGCTTACGAGCAGTACTTC. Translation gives CASSQGQGAYEQYF. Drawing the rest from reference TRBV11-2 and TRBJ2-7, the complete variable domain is EAGVAQSPRYKIIEKRQSVAFWCNPISGHATLYWYQQILGQGPKLLIQFQNNGVVDDSQLPKDRFSAERLKGVDSTLKIQPAKLEDSAVYLCASSQGQGAYEQYFGPGTRLTVT.

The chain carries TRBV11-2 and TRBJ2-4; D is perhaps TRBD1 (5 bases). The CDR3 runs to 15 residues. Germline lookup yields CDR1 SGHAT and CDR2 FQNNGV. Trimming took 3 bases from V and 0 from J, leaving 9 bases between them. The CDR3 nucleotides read TGTGCCAGCAGCTTGGACATTTTAGCCAAAAACATTCAGTACTTC. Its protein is CASSLDILAKNIQYF.

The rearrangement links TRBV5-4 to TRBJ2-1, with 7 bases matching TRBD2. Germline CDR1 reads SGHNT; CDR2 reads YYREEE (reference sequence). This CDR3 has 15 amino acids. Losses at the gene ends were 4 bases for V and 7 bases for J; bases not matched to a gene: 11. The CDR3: CASSPTGGGGNEQFF. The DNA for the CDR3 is TGTGCCAGCAGCCCGACGGGAGGAGGTGGAAATGAGCAGTTCTTC.

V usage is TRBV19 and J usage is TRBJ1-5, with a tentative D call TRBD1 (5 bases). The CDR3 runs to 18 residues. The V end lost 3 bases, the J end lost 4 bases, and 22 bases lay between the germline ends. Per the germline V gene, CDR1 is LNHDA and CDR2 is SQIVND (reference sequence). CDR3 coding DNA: TGTGCCAGTAGTATTTTCGTGGGTCAAGGGGCGGCGAATCAGCCCCAGCATTTT. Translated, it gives CASSIFVGQGAANQPQHF.

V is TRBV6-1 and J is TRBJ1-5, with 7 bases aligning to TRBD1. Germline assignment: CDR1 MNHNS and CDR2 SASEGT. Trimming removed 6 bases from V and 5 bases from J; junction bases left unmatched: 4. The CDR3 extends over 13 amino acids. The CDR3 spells CASRGQKYQPQHF. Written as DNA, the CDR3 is TGTGCCAGCAGGGGACAGAAATATCAGCCCCAGCATTTT.

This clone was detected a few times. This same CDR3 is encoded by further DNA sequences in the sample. The CDR3, as DNA: TGTGCCAGCAGCTTGGGACGGGCTGAAGCTTTCTTT. Protein: CASSLGRAEAFF. V usage is TRBV13 and J usage is TRBJ1-1, with D perhaps TRBD1 (5 bases). The CDR3 covers 12 residues. Trimming took 3 bases from V and 6 from J, leaving 8 bases between them. Germline CDR1 is PRHDT and CDR2 is FYEKMQ (reference sequence).

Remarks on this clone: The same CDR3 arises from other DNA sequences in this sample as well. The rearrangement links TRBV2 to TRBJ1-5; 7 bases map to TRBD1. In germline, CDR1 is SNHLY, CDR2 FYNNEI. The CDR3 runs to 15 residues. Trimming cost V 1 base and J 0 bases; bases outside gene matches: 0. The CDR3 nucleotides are TGTGCCAGCAGTGAAGGACAGGGTAGCAATCAGCCCCAGCATTTT. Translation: CASSEGQGSNQPQHF.

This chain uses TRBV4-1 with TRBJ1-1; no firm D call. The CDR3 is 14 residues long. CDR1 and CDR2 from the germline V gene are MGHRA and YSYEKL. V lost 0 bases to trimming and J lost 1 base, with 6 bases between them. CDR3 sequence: CASSQDPKNTEAFF. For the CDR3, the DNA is TGCGCCAGCAGCCAAGATCCTAAGAACACTGAAGCTTTCTTT.

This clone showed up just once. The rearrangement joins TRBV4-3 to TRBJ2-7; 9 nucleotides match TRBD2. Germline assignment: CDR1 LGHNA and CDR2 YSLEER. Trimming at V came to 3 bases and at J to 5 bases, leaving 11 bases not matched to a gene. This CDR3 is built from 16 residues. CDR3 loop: CASSQATSGSGDEQYF. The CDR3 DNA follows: TGCGCCAGCAGCCAGGCGACTAGCGGATCAGGGGACGAGCAGTACTTC.

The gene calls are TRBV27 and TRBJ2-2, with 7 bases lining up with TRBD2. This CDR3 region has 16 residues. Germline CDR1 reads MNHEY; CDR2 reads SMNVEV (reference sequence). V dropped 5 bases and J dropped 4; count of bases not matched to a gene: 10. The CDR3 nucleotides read TGTGCCAGCAGTCTCCTGCGGGAGTTACTCACCGGGGAGCTGTTTTTT. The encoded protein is CASSLLRELLTGELFF.

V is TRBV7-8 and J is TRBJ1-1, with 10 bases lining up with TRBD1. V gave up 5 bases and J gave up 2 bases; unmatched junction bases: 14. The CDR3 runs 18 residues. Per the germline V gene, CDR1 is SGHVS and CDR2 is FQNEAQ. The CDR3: CASSTPIRTGGRNTEAFF. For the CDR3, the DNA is TGTGCCAGCAGCACCCCCATTCGGACAGGGGGAAGAAACACTGAAGCTTTCTTT.

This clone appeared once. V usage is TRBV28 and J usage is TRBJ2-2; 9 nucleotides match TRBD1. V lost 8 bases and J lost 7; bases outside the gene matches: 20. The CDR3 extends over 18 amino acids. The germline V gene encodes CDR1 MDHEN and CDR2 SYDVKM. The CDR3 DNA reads TGTGCCAGCTTACCCAGCAGTCGGGACAGGGTATATGGCGGGGAGCTGTTTTTT. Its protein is CASLPSSRDRVYGGELFF.

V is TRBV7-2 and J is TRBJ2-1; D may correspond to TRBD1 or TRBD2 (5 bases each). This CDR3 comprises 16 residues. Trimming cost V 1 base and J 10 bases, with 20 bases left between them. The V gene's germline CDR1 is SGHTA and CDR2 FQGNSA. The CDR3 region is CASSLGSYSLGVEQFF. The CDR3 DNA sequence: TGTGCCAGCAGCTTAGGGTCCTACTCCCTGGGGGTAGAGCAGTTCTTC.

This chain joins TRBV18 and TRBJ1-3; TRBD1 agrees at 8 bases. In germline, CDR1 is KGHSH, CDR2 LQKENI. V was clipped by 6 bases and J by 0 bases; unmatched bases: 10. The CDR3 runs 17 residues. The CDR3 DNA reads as TGTGCCAGCTCTCCATCAGGGGGCCAGAGCTCTGGAAACACCATATATTTT. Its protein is CASSPSGGQSSGNTIYF. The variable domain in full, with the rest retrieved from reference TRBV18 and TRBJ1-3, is NAGVMQNPRHLVRRRGQEARLRCSPMKGHSHVYWYRQLPEEGLKFMVYLQKENIIDESGMPKERFSAEFPKEGPSILRIQQVVRGDSAAYFCASSPSGGQSSGNTIYFGEGSWLTVV.

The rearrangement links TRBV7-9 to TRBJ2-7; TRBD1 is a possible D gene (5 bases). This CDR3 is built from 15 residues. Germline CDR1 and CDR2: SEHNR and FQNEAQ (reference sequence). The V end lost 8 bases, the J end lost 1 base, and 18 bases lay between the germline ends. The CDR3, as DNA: TGTGCCAGCCTCACGTGGGCTAGGGGTTCCTACGAGCAGTACTTC. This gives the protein CASLTWARGSYEQYF.

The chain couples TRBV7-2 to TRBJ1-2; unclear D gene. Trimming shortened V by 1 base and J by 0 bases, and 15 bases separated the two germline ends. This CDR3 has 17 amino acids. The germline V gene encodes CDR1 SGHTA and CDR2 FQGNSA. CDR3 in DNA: TGTGCCAGCAGCTTAGGGATTTACAGCGGAGCTAACTATGGCTACACCTTC. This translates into CASSLGIYSGANYGYTF.

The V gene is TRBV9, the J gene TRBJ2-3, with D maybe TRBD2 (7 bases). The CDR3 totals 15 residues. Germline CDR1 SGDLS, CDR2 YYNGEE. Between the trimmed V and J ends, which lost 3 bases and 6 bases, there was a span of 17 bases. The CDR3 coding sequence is TGTGCCAGCAGCGGAAGGGGCGGGGGCGTGGATACGCAGTATTTT. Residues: CASSGRGGGVDTQYF.

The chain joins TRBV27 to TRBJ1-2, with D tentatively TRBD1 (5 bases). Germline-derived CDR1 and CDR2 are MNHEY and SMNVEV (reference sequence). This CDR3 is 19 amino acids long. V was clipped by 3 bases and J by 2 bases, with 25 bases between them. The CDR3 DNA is TGTGCCAGCAGTTTCGCGTACAGTAGGGGCGAAAGTCAAAACTATGGCTACACCTTC. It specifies CASSFAYSRGESQNYGYTF.

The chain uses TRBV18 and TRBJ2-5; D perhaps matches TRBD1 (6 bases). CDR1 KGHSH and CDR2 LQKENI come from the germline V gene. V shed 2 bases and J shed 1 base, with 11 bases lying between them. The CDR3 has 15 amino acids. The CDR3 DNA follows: TGTGCCAGCTCACCAAGGACAGCCACCCAAGAGACCCAGTACTTC. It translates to CASSPRTATQETQYF.

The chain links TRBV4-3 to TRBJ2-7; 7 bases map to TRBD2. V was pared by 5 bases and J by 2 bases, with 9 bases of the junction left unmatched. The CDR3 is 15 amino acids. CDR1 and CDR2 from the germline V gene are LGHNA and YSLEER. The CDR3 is CASSEGTSEPYEQYF. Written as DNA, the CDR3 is TGCGCCAGCAGCGAAGGTACTAGCGAACCCTACGAGCAGTACTTC.

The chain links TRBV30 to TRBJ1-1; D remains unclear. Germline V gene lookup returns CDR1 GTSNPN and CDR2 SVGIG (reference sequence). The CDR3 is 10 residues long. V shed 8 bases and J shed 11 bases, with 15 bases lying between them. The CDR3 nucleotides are TGTGCCCTTGGTGGCCTGGGGGCTTTCTTT. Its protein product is CALGGLGAFF.

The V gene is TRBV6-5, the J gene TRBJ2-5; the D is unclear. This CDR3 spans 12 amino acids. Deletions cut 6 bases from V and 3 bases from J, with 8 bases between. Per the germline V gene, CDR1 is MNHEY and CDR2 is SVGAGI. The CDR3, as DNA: TGTGCCAGCAGCTCGTTCGAAGAGACCCAGTACTTC. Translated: CASSSFEETQYF.

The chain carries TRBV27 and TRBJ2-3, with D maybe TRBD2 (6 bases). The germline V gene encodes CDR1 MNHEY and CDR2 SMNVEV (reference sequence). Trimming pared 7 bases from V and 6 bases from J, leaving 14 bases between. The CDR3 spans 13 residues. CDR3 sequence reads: CASKLRDSDTQYF. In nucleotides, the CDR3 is TGTGCCAGCAAACTCCGGGACTCCGATACGCAGTATTTT.

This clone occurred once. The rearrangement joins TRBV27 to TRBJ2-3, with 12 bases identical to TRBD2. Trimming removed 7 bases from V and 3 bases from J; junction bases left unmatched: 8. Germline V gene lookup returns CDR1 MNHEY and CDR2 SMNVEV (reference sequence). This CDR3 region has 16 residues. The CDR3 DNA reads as TGTGCCAGCAAGCTAGCGGGAGGGCCAGGGACAGATACGCAGTATTTT. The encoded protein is CASKLAGGPGTDTQYF.

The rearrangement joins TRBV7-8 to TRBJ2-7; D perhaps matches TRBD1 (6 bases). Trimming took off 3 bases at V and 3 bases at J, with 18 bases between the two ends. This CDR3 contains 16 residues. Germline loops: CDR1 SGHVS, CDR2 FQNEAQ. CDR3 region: CASSFIGDGQIYEQYF. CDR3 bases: TGTGCCAGCAGCTTCATCGGGGACGGACAGATCTACGAGCAGTACTTC.

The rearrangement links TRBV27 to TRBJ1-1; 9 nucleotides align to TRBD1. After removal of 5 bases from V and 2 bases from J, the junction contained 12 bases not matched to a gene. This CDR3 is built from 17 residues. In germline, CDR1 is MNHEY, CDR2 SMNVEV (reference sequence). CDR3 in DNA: TGTGCCAGCAGTCCATTACCCGACAGGGGGGGAAACACTGAAGCTTTCTTT. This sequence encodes CASSPLPDRGGNTEAFF.